The 2 T cell receptor beta chains below were found in one sample sequenced in a study of blood T cells in healthy people across ages. Using a J-beta primer mix together with a sample-barcoded 5' primer, a second PCR was run for roughly 6 to 12 cycles. TCRdb fed the 5' RACE reads into MiXCR, producing one record per CDR3 protein. There are around 1,500,000 distinct CDR3 sequences in the sample; around 42% occur only once, and 7.9% lies in the top ten. Sequencing input: blood. The receptors originated from a woman aged 18-29 years in good health.

This chain connects TRBV5-6 to TRBJ1-2; possibly TRBD1 for D (5 bases). Germline-derived CDR1 and CDR2 are SGHDT and YYEEEE. The ends were cut back, 1 base at V and 7 bases at J, with 8 bases in the middle. The CDR3 has 12 amino acids. The CDR3 region is CASSLYQGGYTF. The DNA for the CDR3 is TGTGCCAGCAGCTTGTATCAGGGTGGCTACACCTTC.

The chain recombines TRBV3-1 with TRBJ1-2; D remains unclear. Trimming took 0 bases from V and 5 from J, leaving 13 bases between them. The CDR3 sequence is 15 residues long. Germline assignment: CDR1 LGHDT and CDR2 YNNKEL (reference sequence). DNA for the CDR3: TGTGCCAGCAGCCAAGAACGGTCGGGCATTTATGGCTACACCTTC. Translating it yields CASSQERSGIYGYTF.